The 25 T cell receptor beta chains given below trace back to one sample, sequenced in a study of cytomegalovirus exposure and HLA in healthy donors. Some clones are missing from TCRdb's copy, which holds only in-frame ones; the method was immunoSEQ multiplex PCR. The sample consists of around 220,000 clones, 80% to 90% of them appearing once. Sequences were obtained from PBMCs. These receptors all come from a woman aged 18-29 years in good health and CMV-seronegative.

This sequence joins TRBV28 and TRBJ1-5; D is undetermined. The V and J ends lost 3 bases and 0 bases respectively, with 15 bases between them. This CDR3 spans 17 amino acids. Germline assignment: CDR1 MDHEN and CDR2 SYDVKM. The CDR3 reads CASSFLEQEYSNQPQHF. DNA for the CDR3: TGTGCCAGCAGTTTCCTAGAGCAAGAATATAGCAATCAGCCCCAGCATTTT.

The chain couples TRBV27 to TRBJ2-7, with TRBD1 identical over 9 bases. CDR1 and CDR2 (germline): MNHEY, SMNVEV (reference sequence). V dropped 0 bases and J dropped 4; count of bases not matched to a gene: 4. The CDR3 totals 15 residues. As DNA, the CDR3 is TGTGCCAGCAGTTTATCGGGACAGGGAAATTACGAGCAGTACTTC. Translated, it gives CASSLSGQGNYEQYF.

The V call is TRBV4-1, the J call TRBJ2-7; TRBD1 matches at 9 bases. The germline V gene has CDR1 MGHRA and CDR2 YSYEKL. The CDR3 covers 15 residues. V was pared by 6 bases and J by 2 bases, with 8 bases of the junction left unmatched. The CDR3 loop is CASSPLTGGAYEQYF. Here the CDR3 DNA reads TGCGCCAGCAGTCCTTTGACAGGGGGGGCCTACGAGCAGTACTTC.

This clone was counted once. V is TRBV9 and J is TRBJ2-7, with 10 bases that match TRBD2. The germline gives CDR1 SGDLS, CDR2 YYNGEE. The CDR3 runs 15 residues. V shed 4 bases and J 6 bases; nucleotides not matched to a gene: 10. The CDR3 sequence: CASSTTSGNLVEQYF. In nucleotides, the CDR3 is TGTGCCAGCAGCACAACTAGCGGGAACTTAGTCGAGCAGTACTTC.

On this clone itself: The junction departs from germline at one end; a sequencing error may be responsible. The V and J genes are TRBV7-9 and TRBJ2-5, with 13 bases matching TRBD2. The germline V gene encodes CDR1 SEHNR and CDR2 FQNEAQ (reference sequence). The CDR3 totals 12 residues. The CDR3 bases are TGTGCCAGCAGGCCCGGACTAGCGGGAGTTAACTTC. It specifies CASRPGLAGVNF.

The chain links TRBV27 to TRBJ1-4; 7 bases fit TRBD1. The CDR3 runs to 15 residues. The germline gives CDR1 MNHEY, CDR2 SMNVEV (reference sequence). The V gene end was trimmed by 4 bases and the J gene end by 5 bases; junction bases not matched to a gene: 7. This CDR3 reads CASSSHRGGNEKLFF. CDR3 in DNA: TGTGCCAGCAGTTCTCACAGGGGCGGGAATGAAAAACTGTTTTTT.

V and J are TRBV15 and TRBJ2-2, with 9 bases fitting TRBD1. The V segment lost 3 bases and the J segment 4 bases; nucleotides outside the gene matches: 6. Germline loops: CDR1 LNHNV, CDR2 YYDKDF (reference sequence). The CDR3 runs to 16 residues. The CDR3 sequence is CATSRPVGQGTGELFF. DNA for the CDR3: TGTGCCACCAGCAGGCCGGTGGGACAGGGCACCGGGGAGCTGTTTTTT.

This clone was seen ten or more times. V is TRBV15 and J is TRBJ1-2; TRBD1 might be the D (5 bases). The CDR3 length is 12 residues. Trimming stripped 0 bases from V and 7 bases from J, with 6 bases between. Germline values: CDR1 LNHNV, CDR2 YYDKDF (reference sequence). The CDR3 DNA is TGTGCCACCAGCAGAGATCAGGGTGGCTACACCTTC. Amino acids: CATSRDQGGYTF.

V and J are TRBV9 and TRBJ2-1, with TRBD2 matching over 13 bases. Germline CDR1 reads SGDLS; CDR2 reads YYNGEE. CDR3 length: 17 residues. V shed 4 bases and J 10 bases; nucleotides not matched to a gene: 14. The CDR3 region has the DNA TGTGCCAGCAGCCCCCGGGGACTAGCGGGACCCCCGGGGGAGCAGTTCTTC. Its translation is CASSPRGLAGPPGEQFF.

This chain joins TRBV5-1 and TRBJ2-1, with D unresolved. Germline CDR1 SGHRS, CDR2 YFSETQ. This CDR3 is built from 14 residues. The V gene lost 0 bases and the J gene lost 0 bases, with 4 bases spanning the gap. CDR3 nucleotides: TGCGCCAGCAGCTTGGGCAGCTCCTACAATGAGCAGTTCTTC. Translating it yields CASSLGSSYNEQFF.

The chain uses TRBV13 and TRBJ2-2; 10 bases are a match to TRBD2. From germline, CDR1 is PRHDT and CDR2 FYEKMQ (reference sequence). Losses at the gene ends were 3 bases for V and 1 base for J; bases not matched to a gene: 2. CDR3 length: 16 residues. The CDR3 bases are TGTGCCAGCAGCTTTAGCGGGAGGAGGAACACCGGGGAGCTGTTTTTT. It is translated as CASSFSGRRNTGELFF.

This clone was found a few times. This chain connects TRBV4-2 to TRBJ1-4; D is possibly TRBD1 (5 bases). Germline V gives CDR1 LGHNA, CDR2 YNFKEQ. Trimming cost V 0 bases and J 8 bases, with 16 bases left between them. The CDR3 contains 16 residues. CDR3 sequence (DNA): TGTGCCAGCAGCCAAGATAAGCCGGGAGGGGAAGAAAAACTGTTTTTT. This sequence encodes CASSQDKPGGEEKLFF.

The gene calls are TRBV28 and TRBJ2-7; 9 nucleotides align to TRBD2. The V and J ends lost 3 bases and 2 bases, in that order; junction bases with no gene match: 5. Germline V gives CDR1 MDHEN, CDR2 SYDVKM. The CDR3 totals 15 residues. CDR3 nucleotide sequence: TGTGCCAGCAGTTTTTCTAGCGGGACCGCCTACGAGCAGTACTTC. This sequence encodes CASSFSSGTAYEQYF.

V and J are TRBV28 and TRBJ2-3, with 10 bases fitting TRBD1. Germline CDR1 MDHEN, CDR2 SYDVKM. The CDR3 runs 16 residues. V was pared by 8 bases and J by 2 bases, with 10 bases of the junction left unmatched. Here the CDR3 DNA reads TGTGCCAGCCACGACCGGACAGGGGGGGCCACAGATACGCAGTATTTT. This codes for CASHDRTGGATDTQYF.

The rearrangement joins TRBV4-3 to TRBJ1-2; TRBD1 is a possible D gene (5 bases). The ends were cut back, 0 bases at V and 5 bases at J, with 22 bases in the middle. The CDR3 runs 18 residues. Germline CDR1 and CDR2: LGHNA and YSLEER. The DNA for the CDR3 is TGCGCCAGCAGCCAAGATCGGGGGTTGACCGTGGGGATTTATGGCTACACCTTC. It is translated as CASSQDRGLTVGIYGYTF.

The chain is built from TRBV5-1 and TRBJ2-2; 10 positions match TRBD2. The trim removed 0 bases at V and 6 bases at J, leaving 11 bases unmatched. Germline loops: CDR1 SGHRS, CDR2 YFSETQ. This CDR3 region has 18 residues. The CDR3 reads CASSLDPAGGPRAGELFF. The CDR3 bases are TGCGCCAGCAGCTTGGATCCAGCGGGAGGGCCTAGGGCCGGGGAGCTGTTTTTT.

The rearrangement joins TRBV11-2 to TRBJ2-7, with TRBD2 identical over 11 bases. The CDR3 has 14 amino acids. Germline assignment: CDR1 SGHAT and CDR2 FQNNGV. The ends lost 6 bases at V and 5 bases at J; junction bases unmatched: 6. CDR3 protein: CASSPASGRNEQYF. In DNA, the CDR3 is TGTGCCAGCAGTCCTGCTAGCGGGAGGAACGAGCAGTACTTC.

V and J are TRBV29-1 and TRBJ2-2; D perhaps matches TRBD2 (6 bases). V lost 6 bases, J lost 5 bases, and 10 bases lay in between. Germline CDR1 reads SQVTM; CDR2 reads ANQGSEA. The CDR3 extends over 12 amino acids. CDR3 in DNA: TGCAGCGTCTTAGGAGGGACCGGGGAGCTGTTTTTT. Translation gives CSVLGGTGELFF.

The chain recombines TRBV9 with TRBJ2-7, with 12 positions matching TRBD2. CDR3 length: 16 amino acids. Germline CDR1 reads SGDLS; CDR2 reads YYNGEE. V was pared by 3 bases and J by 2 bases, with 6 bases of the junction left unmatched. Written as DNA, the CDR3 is TGTGCCAGCAGCGGACCGACTAGCGGGGGAACCTACGAGCAGTACTTC. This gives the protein CASSGPTSGGTYEQYF.

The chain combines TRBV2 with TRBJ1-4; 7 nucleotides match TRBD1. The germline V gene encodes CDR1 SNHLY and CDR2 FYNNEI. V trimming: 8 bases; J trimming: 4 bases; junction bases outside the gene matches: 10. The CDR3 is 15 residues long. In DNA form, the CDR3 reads TGTGCCAGCGCCGAGGGGGGACAGTATAATGAAAAACTGTTTTTT. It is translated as CASAEGGQYNEKLFF.

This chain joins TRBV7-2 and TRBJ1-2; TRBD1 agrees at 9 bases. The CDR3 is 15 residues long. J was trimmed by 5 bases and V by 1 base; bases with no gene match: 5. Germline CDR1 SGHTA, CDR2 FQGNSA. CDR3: CASSLVRGQGYGYTF. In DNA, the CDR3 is TGTGCCAGCAGCTTAGTACGGGGACAGGGTTATGGCTACACCTTC.

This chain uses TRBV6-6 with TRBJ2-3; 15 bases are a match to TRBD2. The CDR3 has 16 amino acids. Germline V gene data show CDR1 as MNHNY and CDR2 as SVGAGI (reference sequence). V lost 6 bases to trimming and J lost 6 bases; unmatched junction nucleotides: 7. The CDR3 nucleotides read TGTGCCAGCAGCTCTACCGGACTAGCGGGAGGGGATACGCAGTATTTT. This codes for CASSSTGLAGGDTQYF.

CDR3 nucleotide sequence: TGCAGCGTTACACCGGGACAGGAATACAATGAGCAGTTCTTC. Its translation is CSVTPGQEYNEQFF. The chain has TRBV29-1 and TRBJ2-1, with 8 bases that match TRBD1. There are 14 residues in the CDR3. Germline assignment: CDR1 SQVTM and CDR2 ANQGSEA. The J segment lost 4 bases and the V segment lost 5 bases, leaving 7 bases of the junction unmatched.

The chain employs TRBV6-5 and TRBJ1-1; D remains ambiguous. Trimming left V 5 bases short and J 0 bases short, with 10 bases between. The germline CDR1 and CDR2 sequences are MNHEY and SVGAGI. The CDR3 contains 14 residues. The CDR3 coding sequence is TGTGCCAGCAGTCCCCCCGGGGTGAACACTGAAGCTTTCTTT. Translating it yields CASSPPGVNTEAFF.

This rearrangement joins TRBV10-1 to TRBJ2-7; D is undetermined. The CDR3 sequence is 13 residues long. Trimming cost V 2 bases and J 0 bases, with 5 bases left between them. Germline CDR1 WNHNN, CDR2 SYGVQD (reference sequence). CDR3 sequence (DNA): TGCGCCAGCAGTGAGGGCCCCTCCTACGAGCAGTACTTC. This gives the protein CASSEGPSYEQYF.